What follows describes a single TCR beta chain. No antigen is known for it. The sample is drawn from a study of shared clonotypes between healthy human individuals. Trimming took off 4 bases at V and 1 base at J, with 5 bases between the two ends. Germline V gene data show CDR1 as MNHNY and CDR2 as SVGAGI (reference sequence). CDR3 size: 13 residues. The method was immunoSEQ multiplex PCR; TCRdb's version includes in-frame clones alone and lacks a portion of them. The table has about 2.4 million clones, around 90% seen once. The study's findings and limits: Clonotypes which were not shared had lower generation probabilities than clonotypes that all four donors shared. Larger estimated richness was generally seen in naive subsets than in memory subsets. Across several donors, naive CD4 shared roughly 5.2%, naive CD8 around 3.5%, memory CD4 roughly 2.1%, memory CD8 0.4% to 0.5%. Exclusively blood specimens were collected; tissue repertoires likely differ.

V and J are TRBV6-6 and TRBJ1-5; unclear D gene. This TCR was sampled from a man aged 18 to 29 in good health. The sample comprised naive CD4+ T cells sorted from blood. The subset denotes: CD45RA+ positively selected. Here the CDR3 reads CASSFPSNQPQHF. Here the CDR3 DNA reads TGTGCCAGCAGTTTTCCAAGCAATCAGCCCCAGCATTTT.